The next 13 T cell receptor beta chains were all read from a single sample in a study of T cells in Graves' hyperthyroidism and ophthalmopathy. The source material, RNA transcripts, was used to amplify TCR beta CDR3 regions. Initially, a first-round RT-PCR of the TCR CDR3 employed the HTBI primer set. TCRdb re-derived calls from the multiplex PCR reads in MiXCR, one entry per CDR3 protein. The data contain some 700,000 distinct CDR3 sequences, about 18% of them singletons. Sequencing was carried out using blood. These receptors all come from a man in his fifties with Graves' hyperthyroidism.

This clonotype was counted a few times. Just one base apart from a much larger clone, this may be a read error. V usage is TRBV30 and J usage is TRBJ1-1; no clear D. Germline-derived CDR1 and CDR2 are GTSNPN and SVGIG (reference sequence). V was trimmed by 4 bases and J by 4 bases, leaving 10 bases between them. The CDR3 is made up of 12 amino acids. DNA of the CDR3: TGTGCCTGGACCAACCCAGGCACTGAAGCTTTCTTT. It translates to CAWTNPGTEAFF.

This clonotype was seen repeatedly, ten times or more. The CDR3 region has the DNA TGTGCCAGCAGTTTAATGGGTCATGAGCAGTTCTTC. Protein sequence: CASSLMGHEQFF. This rearrangement joins TRBV28 to TRBJ2-1; no firm D call. There are 12 residues in the CDR3. CDR1 is MDHEN and CDR2 is SYDVKM in the germline V gene. V was clipped by 2 bases and J by 8 bases, with 7 bases between them.

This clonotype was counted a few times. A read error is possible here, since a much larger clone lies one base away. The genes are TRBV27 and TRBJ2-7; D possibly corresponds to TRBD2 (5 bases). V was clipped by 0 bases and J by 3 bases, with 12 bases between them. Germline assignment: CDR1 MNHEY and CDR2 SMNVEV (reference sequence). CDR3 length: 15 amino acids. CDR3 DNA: TGTGCCAGCAGTTTATCGGAGGCTAGCAGCTACGAGCAGTACTTC. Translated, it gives CASSLSEASSYEQYF.

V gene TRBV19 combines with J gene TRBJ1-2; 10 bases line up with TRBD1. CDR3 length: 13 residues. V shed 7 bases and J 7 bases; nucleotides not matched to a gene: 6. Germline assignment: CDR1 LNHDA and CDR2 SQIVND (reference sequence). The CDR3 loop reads CASKDRGPGGYTF. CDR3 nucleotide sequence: TGTGCCAGTAAAGACAGGGGGCCAGGTGGCTACACCTTC.

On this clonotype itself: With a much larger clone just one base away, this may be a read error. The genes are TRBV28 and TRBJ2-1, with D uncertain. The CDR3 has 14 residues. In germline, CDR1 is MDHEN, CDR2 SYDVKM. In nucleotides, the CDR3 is TGTGTCAGCAGTCCCCCGCCCACAACCAATGAGCAGTTCTTC. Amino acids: CVSSPPPTTNEQFF.

The CDR3 loop reads CASSQEVRNYGYTF. Here the CDR3 DNA reads TGTGCCAGCAGCCAAGAGGTCAGAAACTATGGCTACACCTTC. This chain uses TRBV3-1 with TRBJ1-2; no clear D gene. This CDR3 has 14 residues. Germline CDR1 is LGHDT and CDR2 is YNNKEL (reference sequence). The V end was cut by 0 bases, the J end by 2 bases, with 7 bases between.

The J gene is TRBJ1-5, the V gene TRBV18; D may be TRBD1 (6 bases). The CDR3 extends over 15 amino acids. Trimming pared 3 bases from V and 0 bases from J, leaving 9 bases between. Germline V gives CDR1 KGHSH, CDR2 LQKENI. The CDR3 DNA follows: TGTGCCAGCTCACCGGACAGTAATAGCAATCAGCCCCAGCATTTT. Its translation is CASSPDSNSNQPQHF.

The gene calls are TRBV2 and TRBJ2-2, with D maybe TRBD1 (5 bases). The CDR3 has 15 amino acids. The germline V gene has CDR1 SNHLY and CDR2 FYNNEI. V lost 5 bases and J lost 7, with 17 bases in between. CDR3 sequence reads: CASSLGPWGGGELFF. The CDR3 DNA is TGTGCCAGCAGTCTGGGGCCATGGGGTGGCGGGGAGCTGTTTTTT. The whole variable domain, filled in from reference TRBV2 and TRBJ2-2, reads EPEVTQTPSHQVTQMGQEVILRCVPISNHLYFYWYRQILGQKVEFLVSFYNNEISEKSEIFDDQFSVERPDGSNFTLKIRSTKLEDSAMYFCASSLGPWGGGELFFGEGSRLTVL.

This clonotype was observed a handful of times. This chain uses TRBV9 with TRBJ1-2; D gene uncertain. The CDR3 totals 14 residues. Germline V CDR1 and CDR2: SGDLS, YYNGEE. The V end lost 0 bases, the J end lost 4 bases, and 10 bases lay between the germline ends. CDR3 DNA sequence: TGTGCCAGCAGCGTAGGTACGCCGGGCTATGGCTACACCTTC. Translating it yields CASSVGTPGYGYTF.

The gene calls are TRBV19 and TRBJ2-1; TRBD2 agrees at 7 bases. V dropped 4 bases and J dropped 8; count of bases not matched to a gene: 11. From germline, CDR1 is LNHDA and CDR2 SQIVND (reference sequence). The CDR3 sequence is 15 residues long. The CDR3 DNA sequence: TGTGCCAGTAGTACGCGGACTAGTCATCAGCATGAGCAGTTCTTC. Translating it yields CASSTRTSHQHEQFF.

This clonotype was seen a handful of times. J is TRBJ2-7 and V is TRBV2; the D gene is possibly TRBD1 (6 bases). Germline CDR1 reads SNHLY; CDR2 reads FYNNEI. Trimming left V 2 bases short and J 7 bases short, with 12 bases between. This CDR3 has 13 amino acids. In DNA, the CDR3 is TGTGCCAGCAGTGAACAGGGGATGGGTGAGCAGTACTTC. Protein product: CASSEQGMGEQYF.

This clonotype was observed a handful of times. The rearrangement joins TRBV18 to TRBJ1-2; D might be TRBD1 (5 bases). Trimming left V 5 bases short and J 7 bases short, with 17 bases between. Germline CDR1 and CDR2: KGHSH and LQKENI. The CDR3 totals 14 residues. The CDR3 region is CASSSTPRGSGYTF. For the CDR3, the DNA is TGTGCCAGCTCATCAACCCCGAGGGGCAGTGGCTACACCTTC.

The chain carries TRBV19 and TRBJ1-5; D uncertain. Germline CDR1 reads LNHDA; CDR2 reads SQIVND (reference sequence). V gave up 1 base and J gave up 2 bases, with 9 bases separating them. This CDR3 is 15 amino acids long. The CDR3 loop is CASSIGWPRNQPQHF. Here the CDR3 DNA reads TGTGCCAGTAGTATAGGGTGGCCGCGCAATCAGCCCCAGCATTTT.